The 28 T cell receptor beta chains listed next were all sequenced from one sample in a study of T cell responses to AZD1222 COVID-19 vaccine. Measured with immunoSEQ multiplex PCR; TCRdb has only the in-frame clones, and not every one. The sample yields tens of thousands of clones, roughly 87% seen once. Material: peripheral blood, obtained on day 0 of AZD1222 vaccination. These receptors were obtained from an adult in good health.

The chain joins TRBV18 to TRBJ1-5, with D perhaps TRBD1 (6 bases). This CDR3 contains 16 residues. Germline assignment: CDR1 KGHSH and CDR2 LQKENI. Trimming removed 6 bases from V and 3 bases from J, with 18 bases in between. CDR3 loop: CASSDFKGGSNQPQHF. The DNA of the CDR3 is TGTGCCAGCTCGGACTTTAAAGGGGGGTCCAATCAGCCCCAGCATTTT.

This sequence joins TRBV6-6 and TRBJ1-3, with a tentative D call TRBD1 (5 bases). Per germline, CDR1 MNHNY and CDR2 SVGAGI (reference sequence). The CDR3 is 15 amino acids. Deletions cut 8 bases from V and 0 bases from J, with 14 bases between. The CDR3, as DNA: TGTGCCAGCGACTCCAGGGCCCTCTCTGGAAACACCATATATTTT. Protein sequence: CASDSRALSGNTIYF.

This clone was observed a few times. The CDR3 DNA follows: TGTGCCAGCAGTTCTCGCGGGAGGGCCGGGGAGCTGTTTTTT. Translated: CASSSRGRAGELFF. The chain carries TRBV27 and TRBJ2-2; TRBD2 agrees at 9 bases. CDR1 and CDR2 (germline): MNHEY, SMNVEV (reference sequence). V lost 4 bases and J lost 6; bases outside the gene matches: 3. The CDR3 covers 14 residues.

The chain combines TRBV28 with TRBJ2-5; tentatively, D is TRBD1 (6 bases). The length of the CDR3 is 17 residues. Trimming took 4 bases from V and 2 from J, leaving 20 bases between them. Germline CDR1 reads MDHEN; CDR2 reads SYDVKM. Here the CDR3 DNA reads TGTGCCAGCAGTTATCGACCGTACAGGGTGGGGCAAGAGACCCAGTACTTC. It translates to CASSYRPYRVGQETQYF.

The chain uses TRBV5-1 and TRBJ2-7; D possibly corresponds to TRBD2 (6 bases). In germline, CDR1 is SGHRS, CDR2 YFSETQ. V dropped 4 bases and J dropped 7 bases, with 18 bases sitting between them. The CDR3 loop spans 14 amino acids. The CDR3 reads CASSTSGEGGEQYF. CDR3 bases: TGCGCCAGCAGCACCTCCGGGGAAGGAGGGGAGCAGTACTTC.

The V gene is TRBV12-3 or TRBV12-4, the J gene TRBJ1-2, with D uncertain. The V end was cut by 3 bases, the J end by 7 bases, with 9 bases between. CDR3 size: 12 residues. CDR3: CASSFPGSGYTF. The CDR3 DNA follows: TGTGCCAGCAGTTTCCCGGGTTCTGGCTACACCTTC.

The V and J genes are TRBV7-9 and TRBJ2-3; D unresolved. Trimming stripped 0 bases from V and 2 bases from J, with 3 bases between. The CDR3 has 13 amino acids. The germline V gene encodes CDR1 SEHNR and CDR2 FQNEAQ (reference sequence). CDR3 sequence: CASSLAATDTQYF. The CDR3 DNA reads as TGTGCCAGCAGCTTAGCAGCCACAGATACGCAGTATTTT. The variable domain in full, with the rest retrieved from reference TRBV7-9 and TRBJ2-3, is DTGVSQNPRHKITKRGQNVTFRCDPISEHNRLYWYRQTLGQGPEFLTYFQNEAQLEKSRLLSDRFSAERPKGSFSTLEIQRTEQGDSAMYLCASSLAATDTQYFGPGTRLTVL.

The V and J genes are TRBV5-6 and TRBJ1-3; TRBD1 matches at 10 bases. Germline CDR1 is SGHDT and CDR2 is YYEEEE. With 4 bases clipped from V and 7 bases from J, the junction kept 5 bases outside the gene matches. The CDR3 length is 14 residues. The CDR3 sequence is CASSTGTGANTIYF. CDR3 nucleotides: TGTGCCAGCAGCACCGGGACAGGGGCGAACACCATATATTTT. Using reference TRBV5-6 and TRBJ1-3 for the parts outside the CDR3, the full variable domain is DAGVTQSPTHLIKTRGQQVTLRCSPKSGHDTVSWYQQALGQGPQFIFQYYEEEERQRGNFPDRFSGHQFPNYSSELNVNALLLGDSALYLCASSTGTGANTIYFGEGSWLTVV.

The rearrangement links TRBV10-1 to TRBJ2-1; 10 positions match TRBD2. The V gene's germline CDR1 is WNHNN and CDR2 SYGVQD (reference sequence). The CDR3 totals 15 residues. J gave up 8 bases and V 4 bases, and 8 bases lay outside the gene matches. Written as DNA, the CDR3 is TGCGCCAGCAGTGCGGGACTAGCGCCGAAAGATGAGCAGTTCTTC. Residues: CASSAGLAPKDEQFF.

The genes are TRBV25-1 and TRBJ2-5, with D possibly being TRBD2 (6 bases). The CDR3 is made up of 11 amino acids. The germline CDR1 and CDR2 sequences are MGHDK and SYGVNS. Trimming cost V 5 bases and J 14 bases, with 15 bases left between them. The CDR3 DNA reads as TGTGCCAGCAGTTTTTCCGGGACTCCTTACTTC. Encoded protein: CASSFSGTPYF.

The V and J genes are TRBV18 and TRBJ2-5; a possible D gene is TRBD2 (5 bases). This CDR3 is built from 13 residues. Germline V gene lookup returns CDR1 KGHSH and CDR2 LQKENI. V was clipped by 3 bases and J by 2 bases, with 7 bases between them. CDR3 DNA: TGTGCCAGCTCACCCGGGATACAAGAGACCCAGTACTTC. Translation: CASSPGIQETQYF. Variable domain in full (rest from reference TRBV18 and TRBJ2-5): NAGVMQNPRHLVRRRGQEARLRCSPMKGHSHVYWYRQLPEEGLKFMVYLQKENIIDESGMPKERFSAEFPKEGPSILRIQQVVRGDSAAYFCASSPGIQETQYFGPGTRLLVL.

The J gene is TRBJ2-1, the V gene TRBV24-1, with D uncertain. Germline CDR1 is KGHDR and CDR2 is SFDVKD. The ends were cut back, 2 bases at V and 8 bases at J, with 15 bases in the middle. The CDR3 spans 15 residues. The CDR3 is CATSDSDRSLYEQFF. The CDR3, as DNA: TGTGCCACCAGTGATTCAGATCGTAGCTTATATGAGCAGTTCTTC.

The genes are TRBV6-1 and TRBJ1-2; the D gene is possibly TRBD1 (5 bases). CDR3 size: 16 residues. The germline V and J ends were trimmed by 2 bases and 4 bases, with 17 bases remaining between them. CDR1 is MNHNS and CDR2 is SASEGT in the germline V gene. The CDR3 region is CASSELWGGSPYGYTF. CDR3 in DNA: TGTGCCAGCAGTGAACTTTGGGGGGGGAGTCCCTATGGCTACACCTTC.

The chain uses TRBV11-3 and TRBJ2-7; 14 positions agree with TRBD2. J was trimmed by 3 bases and V by 3 bases; bases with no gene match: 4. This CDR3 has 16 residues. CDR1 is SGHNT, CDR2 YENEEA, per germline. CDR3: CASSFSGTSGGYEQYF. CDR3 in DNA: TGTGCCAGCAGCTTCTCGGGGACTAGCGGGGGCTACGAGCAGTACTTC.

V usage is TRBV11-2 and J usage is TRBJ2-3; 8 bases fit TRBD2. The CDR3 contains 15 residues. V lost 5 bases, J lost 2 bases, and 6 bases stayed unmatched. Germline V gene lookup returns CDR1 SGHAT and CDR2 FQNNGV. The chain's CDR3 is CASSLSGVYTDTQYF. The CDR3 DNA sequence: TGTGCCAGCAGCCTTAGCGGGGTCTACACAGATACGCAGTATTTT.

V is TRBV3-1 (or the pseudogene TRBV3-2) and J is TRBJ2-7; tentatively, D is TRBD1 (5 bases). The germline gives CDR1 LGHDT, CDR2 YNNKEL (reference sequence). V shed 4 bases and J shed 9 bases, with 16 bases lying between them. The CDR3 spans 13 residues. In DNA, the CDR3 is TGTGCCAGCAGCCGCGATGGGGCTTCGGGGCAGTACTTC. Translation gives CASSRDGASGQYF.

The chain couples TRBV10-1 to TRBJ2-2; D might be TRBD1 (6 bases). The CDR3 consists of 15 residues. The V end was cut by 3 bases, the J end by 0 bases, with 8 bases between. Germline V gene lookup returns CDR1 WNHNN and CDR2 SYGVQD (reference sequence). CDR3 coding DNA: TGCGCCAGCAGTGAAGGGGGATCGAACACCGGGGAGCTGTTTTTT. Its translation is CASSEGGSNTGELFF.

This clone has a handful of counts. V is TRBV5-6 and J is TRBJ2-5; no firm D call. Trimming took off 7 bases at V and 2 bases at J, with 21 bases between the two ends. Germline assignment: CDR1 SGHDT and CDR2 YYEEEE. CDR3 size: 16 residues. The CDR3 reads CASGRLPLGSQETQYF. DNA for the CDR3: TGTGCCAGCGGCAGACTTCCCCTTGGGTCGCAAGAGACCCAGTACTTC.

Notes on this clone: At one end, the junction sequence differs from germline, possibly due to a read error. J is TRBJ1-6 and V is TRBV5-6, with 9 bases lining up with TRBD1. The CDR3 is made up of 12 amino acids. The V gene's germline CDR1 is SGHDT and CDR2 YYEEEE. The CDR3 nucleotides read TGTGCCAGCAGCTATACTGGGGACAGGGTCGATTTT. It is translated as CASSYTGDRVDF.

This clone was counted a single time. The chain combines TRBV5-1 with TRBJ2-2; maybe TRBD2 (6 bases). Germline V gene data show CDR1 as SGHRS and CDR2 as YFSETQ. V was shortened by 0 bases and J by 6 bases, with 9 bases between the two germline ends. The CDR3 loop spans 14 amino acids. The CDR3 nucleotides are TGCGCCAGCAGCTTGGAGGGACTCCCCGGGGAGCTGTTTTTT. Its translation is CASSLEGLPGELFF.

This chain uses TRBV28 with TRBJ1-1; D remains unclear. The germline V and J ends were trimmed by 1 base and 1 base, with 4 bases remaining between them. CDR1 is MDHEN, CDR2 SYDVKM, per germline. The CDR3 totals 13 residues. Written as DNA, the CDR3 is TGTGCCAGCAGTTTATTGCGGAACACTGAAGCTTTCTTT. Its translation: CASSLLRNTEAFF.

The chain has TRBV27 and TRBJ2-7; D is possibly TRBD2 (5 bases). Trimming removed 3 bases at V and 7 bases at J, with 16 bases between. The CDR3 contains 14 residues. Germline lookup yields CDR1 MNHEY and CDR2 SMNVEV (reference sequence). DNA of the CDR3: TGTGCCAGCAGTTTCTCATCGGATCGCGGGGAGCAGTACTTC. Translated: CASSFSSDRGEQYF.

The chain combines TRBV11-1 with TRBJ1-6; possible D gene TRBD1, 5 bases. Trimming shortened V by 5 bases and J by 0 bases, and 11 bases separated the two germline ends. CDR1 SGHAT and CDR2 FQDESV come from the germline V gene (reference sequence). The CDR3 has 16 residues. The CDR3: CASSQPGSSYNSPLHF. The CDR3 bases are TGTGCCAGCAGCCAGCCAGGGAGCTCCTATAATTCACCCCTCCACTTT.

The V gene is TRBV6-5, the J gene TRBJ2-5; D unresolved. The CDR3 spans 14 residues. Looked up from germline, CDR1 is MNHEY and CDR2 is SVGAGI. V was pared by 5 bases and J by 0 bases, with 10 bases between. Here the CDR3 DNA reads TGTGCCAGCAGTCCCCTCGGCAACCAAGAGACCCAGTACTTC. Its protein is CASSPLGNQETQYF.

V gene TRBV7-3 combines with J gene TRBJ1-6, with TRBD1 matching 8 bases. Trimming removed 1 base from V and 6 bases from J; junction bases left unmatched: 5. The CDR3 is 16 residues long. Germline CDR1 and CDR2: SGHTA and FQGTGA. This CDR3 is CASSLIGTGGNSPLHF. CDR3 sequence (DNA): TGTGCCAGCAGCTTAATCGGTACAGGGGGTAATTCACCCCTCCACTTT.

The chain couples TRBV7-3 to TRBJ1-5; D is ambiguous. Deletions cut 0 bases from V and 3 bases from J, with 12 bases between. This CDR3 is 16 amino acids long. CDR1 is SGHTA and CDR2 is FQGTGA in the germline V gene. CDR3 DNA sequence: TGTGCCAGCAGCTTAACGGGAGGGAAGCCCAATCAGCCCCAGCATTTT. Protein: CASSLTGGKPNQPQHF.

With regard to this clone: A read error may produce the germline difference seen at one junction end. The chain combines TRBV7-7 with TRBJ2-2, with D hard to call. The CDR3 has 13 amino acids. Germline assignment: CDR1 SSHAT and CDR2 FNYEAQ (reference sequence). This chain's CDR3 is CASSLGMRGELFF. The CDR3 DNA follows: TGTGCTAGCAGCCTCGGCATGCGCGGGGAGCTGTTTTTT.

The V and J genes are TRBV6-5 and TRBJ1-2, with D perhaps TRBD1 (5 bases). Between the trimmed V and J ends, which lost 0 bases and 3 bases, there was a span of 8 bases. The CDR3 length is 14 residues. CDR1 and CDR2 (germline): MNHEY, SVGAGI. CDR3 in DNA: TGTGCCAGCAGTTACTCCCCAGGGCACTATGGCTACACCTTC. Amino acid sequence: CASSYSPGHYGYTF.